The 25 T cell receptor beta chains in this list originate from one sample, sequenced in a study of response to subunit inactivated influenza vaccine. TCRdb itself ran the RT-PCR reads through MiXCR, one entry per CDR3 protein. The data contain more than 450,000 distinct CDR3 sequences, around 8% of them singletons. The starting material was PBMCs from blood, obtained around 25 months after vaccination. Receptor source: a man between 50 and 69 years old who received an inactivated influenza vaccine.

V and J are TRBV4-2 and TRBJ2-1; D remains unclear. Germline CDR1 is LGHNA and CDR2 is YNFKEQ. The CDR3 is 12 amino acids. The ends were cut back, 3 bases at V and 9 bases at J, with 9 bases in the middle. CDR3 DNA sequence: TGTGCCAGCAGCCACCCTTACGGTGAGCAGTTCTTC. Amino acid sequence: CASSHPYGEQFF.

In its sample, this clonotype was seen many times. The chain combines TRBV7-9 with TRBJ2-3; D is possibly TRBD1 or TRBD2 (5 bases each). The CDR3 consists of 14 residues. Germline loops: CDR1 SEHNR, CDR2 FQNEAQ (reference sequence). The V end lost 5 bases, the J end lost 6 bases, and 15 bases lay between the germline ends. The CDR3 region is CASSLPRGIDTQYF. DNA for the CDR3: TGTGCCAGCAGCCTTCCGAGGGGAATTGATACGCAGTATTTT.

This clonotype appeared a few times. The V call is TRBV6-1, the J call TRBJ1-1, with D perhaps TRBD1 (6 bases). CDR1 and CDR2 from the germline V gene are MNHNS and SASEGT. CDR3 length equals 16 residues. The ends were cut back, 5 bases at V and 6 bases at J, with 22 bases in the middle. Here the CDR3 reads CASSQANRAPGAEAFF. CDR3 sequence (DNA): TGTGCCAGCAGTCAGGCTAACAGGGCCCCAGGGGCTGAAGCTTTCTTT.

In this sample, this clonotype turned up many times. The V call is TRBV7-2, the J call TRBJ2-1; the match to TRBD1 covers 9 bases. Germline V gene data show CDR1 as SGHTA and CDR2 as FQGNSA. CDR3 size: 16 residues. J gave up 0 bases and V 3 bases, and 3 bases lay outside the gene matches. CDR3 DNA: TGTGCCAGCAGCTTTTTGGACAGGGGCTCCTACAATGAGCAGTTCTTC. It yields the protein CASSFLDRGSYNEQFF.

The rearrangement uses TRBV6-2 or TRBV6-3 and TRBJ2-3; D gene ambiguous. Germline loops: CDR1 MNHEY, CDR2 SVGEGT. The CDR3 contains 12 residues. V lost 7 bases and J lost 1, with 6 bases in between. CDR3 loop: CASNSGTDTQYF. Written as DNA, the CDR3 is TGTGCCAGCAATTCGGGCACAGATACGCAGTATTTT.

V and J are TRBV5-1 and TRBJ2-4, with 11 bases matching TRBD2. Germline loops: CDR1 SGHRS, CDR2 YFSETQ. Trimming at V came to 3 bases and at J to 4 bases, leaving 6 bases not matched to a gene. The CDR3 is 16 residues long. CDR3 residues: CASSSVAGGAKNIQYF. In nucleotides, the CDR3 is TGCGCCAGCAGCTCCGTAGCGGGAGGGGCGAAAAACATTCAGTACTTC.

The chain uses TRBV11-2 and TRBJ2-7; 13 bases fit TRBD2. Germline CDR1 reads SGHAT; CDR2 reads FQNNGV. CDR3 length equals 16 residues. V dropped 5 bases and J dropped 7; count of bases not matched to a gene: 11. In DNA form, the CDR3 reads TGTGCCAGCAGCCCGAGAGGACTAGCGGGAGAGTTTGAGCAGTACTTC. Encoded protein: CASSPRGLAGEFEQYF. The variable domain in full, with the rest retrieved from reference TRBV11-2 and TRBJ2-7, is EAGVAQSPRYKIIEKRQSVAFWCNPISGHATLYWYQQILGQGPKLLIQFQNNGVVDDSQLPKDRFSAERLKGVDSTLKIQPAKLEDSAVYLCASSPRGLAGEFEQYFGPGTRLTVT.

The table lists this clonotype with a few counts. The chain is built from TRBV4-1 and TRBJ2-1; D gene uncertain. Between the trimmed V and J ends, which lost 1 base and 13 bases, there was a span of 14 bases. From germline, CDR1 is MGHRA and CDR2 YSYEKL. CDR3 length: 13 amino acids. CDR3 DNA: TGCGCCAGCAGCCAAGCCCACCAGGTACATCAGTTCTTC. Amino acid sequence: CASSQAHQVHQFF.

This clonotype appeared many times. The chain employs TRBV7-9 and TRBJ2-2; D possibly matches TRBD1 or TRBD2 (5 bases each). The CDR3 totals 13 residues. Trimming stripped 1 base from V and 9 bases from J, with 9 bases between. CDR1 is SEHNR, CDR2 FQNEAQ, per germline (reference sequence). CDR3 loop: CASSLGGSWELFF. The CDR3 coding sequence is TGTGCCAGCAGCTTAGGGGGGTCCTGGGAGCTGTTTTTT. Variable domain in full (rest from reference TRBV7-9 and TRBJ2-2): DTGVSQNPRHKITKRGQNVTFRCDPISEHNRLYWYRQTLGQGPEFLTYFQNEAQLEKSRLLSDRFSAERPKGSFSTLEIQRTEQGDSAMYLCASSLGGSWELFFGEGSRLTVL.

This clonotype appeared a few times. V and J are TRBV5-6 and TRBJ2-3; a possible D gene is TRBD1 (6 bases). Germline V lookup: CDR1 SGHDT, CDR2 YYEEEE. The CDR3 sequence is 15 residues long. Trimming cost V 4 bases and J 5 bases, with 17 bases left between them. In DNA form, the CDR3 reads TGTGCCAGCAGCATACAGACAATAGGGGGAGATACGCAGTATTTT. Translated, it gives CASSIQTIGGDTQYF.

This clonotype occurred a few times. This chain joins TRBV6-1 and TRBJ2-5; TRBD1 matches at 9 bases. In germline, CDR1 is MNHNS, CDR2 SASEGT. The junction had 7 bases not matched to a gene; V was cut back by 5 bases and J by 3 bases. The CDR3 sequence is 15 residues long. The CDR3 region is CASSTGTGREETQYF. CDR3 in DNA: TGTGCCAGCAGTACCGGGACAGGGAGGGAAGAGACCCAGTACTTC.

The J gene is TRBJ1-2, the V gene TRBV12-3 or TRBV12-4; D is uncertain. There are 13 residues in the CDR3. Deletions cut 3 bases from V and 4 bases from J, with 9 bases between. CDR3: CASSFVSIYGYTF. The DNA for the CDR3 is TGTGCCAGCAGTTTCGTCAGCATCTATGGCTACACCTTC.

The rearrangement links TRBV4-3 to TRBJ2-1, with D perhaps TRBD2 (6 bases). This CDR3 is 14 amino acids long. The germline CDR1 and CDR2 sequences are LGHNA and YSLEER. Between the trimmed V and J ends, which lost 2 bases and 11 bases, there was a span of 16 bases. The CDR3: CASSQRSGPIKQFF. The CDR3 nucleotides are TGCGCCAGCAGCCAAAGGAGCGGGCCTATAAAGCAGTTCTTC.

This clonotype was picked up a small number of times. CDR3 bases: TGCAGCGTTCCAACAGGGGGCGAGACCGGGGAGCTGTTTTTT. Translating gives CSVPTGGETGELFF. The V call is TRBV29-1, the J call TRBJ2-2; the match to TRBD1 covers 9 bases. The V gene's germline CDR1 is SQVTM and CDR2 ANQGSEA. After removal of 5 bases from V and 5 bases from J, the junction contained 6 bases not matched to a gene. The CDR3 loop spans 14 amino acids.

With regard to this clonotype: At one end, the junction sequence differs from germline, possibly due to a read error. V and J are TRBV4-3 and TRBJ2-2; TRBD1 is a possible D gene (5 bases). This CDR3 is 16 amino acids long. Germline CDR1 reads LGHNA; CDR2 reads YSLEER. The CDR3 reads CTSSQETRVHTGELFF. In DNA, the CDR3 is TGCACCAGCAGCCAAGAGACCAGGGTGCACACCGGGGAGCTGTTTTTT.

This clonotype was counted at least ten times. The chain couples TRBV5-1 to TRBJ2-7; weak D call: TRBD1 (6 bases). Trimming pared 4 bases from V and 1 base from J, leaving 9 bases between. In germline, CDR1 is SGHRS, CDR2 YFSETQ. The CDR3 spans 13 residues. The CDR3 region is CASSPGQSYEQYF. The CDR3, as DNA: TGCGCCAGCAGCCCCGGACAGTCCTACGAGCAGTACTTC.

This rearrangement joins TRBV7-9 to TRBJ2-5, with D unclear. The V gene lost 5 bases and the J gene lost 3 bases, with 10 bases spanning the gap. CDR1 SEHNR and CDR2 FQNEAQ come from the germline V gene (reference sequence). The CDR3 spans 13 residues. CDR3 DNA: TGTGCCAGCAGCCTTGTTCTCAAAGAGACCCAGTACTTC. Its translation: CASSLVLKETQYF.

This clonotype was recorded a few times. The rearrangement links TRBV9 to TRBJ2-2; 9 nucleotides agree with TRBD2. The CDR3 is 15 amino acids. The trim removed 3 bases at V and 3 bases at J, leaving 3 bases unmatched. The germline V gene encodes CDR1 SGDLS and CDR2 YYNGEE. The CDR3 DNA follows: TGTGCCAGCAGCGGTAGCGGGAGCCACACCGGGGAGCTGTTTTTT. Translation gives CASSGSGSHTGELFF.

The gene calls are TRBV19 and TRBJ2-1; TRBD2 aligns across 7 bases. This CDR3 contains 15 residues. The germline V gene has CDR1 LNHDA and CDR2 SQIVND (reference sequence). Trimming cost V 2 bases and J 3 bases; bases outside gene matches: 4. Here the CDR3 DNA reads TGTGCCAGTAGTATATCAGCGGGAAACTACAATGAGCAGTTCTTC. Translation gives CASSISAGNYNEQFF.

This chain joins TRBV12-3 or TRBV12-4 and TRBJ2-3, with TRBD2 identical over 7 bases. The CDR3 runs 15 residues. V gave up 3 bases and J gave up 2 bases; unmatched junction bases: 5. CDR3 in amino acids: CASSFASGYTDTQYF. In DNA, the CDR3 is TGTGCCAGCAGTTTTGCTAGCGGCTACACAGATACGCAGTATTTT.

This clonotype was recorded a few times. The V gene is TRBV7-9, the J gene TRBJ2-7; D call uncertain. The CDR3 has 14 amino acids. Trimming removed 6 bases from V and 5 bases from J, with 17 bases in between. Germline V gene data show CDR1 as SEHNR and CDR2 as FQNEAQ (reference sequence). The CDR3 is CASSPQNRRDEQYF. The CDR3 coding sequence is TGTGCCAGCAGTCCTCAGAACCGGCGAGACGAGCAGTACTTC. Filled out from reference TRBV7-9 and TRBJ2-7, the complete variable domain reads DTGVSQNPRHKITKRGQNVTFRCDPISEHNRLYWYRQTLGQGPEFLTYFQNEAQLEKSRLLSDRFSAERPKGSFSTLEIQRTEQGDSAMYLCASSPQNRRDEQYFGPGTRLTVT.

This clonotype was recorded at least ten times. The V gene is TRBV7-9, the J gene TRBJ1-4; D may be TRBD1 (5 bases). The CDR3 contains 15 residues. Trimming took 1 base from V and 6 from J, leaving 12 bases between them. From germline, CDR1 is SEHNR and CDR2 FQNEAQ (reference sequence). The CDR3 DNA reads TGTGCCAGCAGCTTAGTAGGGACTCTTGATGAAAAACTGTTTTTT. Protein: CASSLVGTLDEKLFF.

CDR3 region: CASSLFAGENTGELFF. CDR3 sequence (DNA): TGCGCCAGCAGCTTATTTGCGGGGGAGAACACCGGGGAGCTGTTTTTT. The chain uses TRBV5-1 and TRBJ2-2; 7 bases map to TRBD2. Germline V CDR1 and CDR2: SGHRS, YFSETQ. Trimming at V came to 2 bases and at J to 1 base, leaving 5 bases not matched to a gene. This CDR3 has 16 amino acids.

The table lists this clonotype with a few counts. The CDR3 region is CSARPAGGGEKLFF. In nucleotides, the CDR3 is TGCAGTGCTAGGCCTGCCGGGGGCGGTGAAAAACTGTTTTTT. The V call is TRBV20-1, the J call TRBJ1-4; tentative D call: TRBD1 (6 bases). The germline V gene encodes CDR1 DFQATT and CDR2 SNEGSKA (reference sequence). The CDR3 consists of 14 residues. Trimming took 3 bases from V and 7 from J, leaving 15 bases between them.

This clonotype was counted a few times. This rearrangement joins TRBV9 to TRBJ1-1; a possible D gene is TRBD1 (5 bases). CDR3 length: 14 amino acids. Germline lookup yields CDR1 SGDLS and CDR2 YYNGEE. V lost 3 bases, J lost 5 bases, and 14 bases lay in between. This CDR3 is CASSGGWRRTEAFF. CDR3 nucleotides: TGTGCCAGCAGCGGGGGGTGGAGACGGACTGAAGCTTTCTTT.